The clone carrying this T cell receptor (beta chain) has a single count. This record belongs to a study of shared clonotypes between healthy human individuals. With 7 bases clipped from V and 5 bases from J, the junction kept 8 bases outside the gene matches. This CDR3 region has 13 residues. Germline assignment: CDR1 SNHLY and CDR2 FYNNEI. In the authors' workflow: Owing to the provision of junction-only sequences devoid of quality scores by immunoSEQ, filtering differed. Here immunoSEQ multiplex PCR was the method, and the copy in TCRdb shows in-frame clones only, minus some. Clone size and the V and J calls come from that table; the DNA yielded D and trimming. The sample comprises about 490,000 clones, 81% of which are singletons, and approximately 12% rests with the top ten.

Sequencing used PBMCs. The V and J genes are TRBV2 and TRBJ2-7; TRBD1 agrees at 7 bases. The sequence derives from a woman in her 40s in good health. Some clones in this sample may be carry-over from other donors' samples. The CDR3 sequence is CASKGGASHEQYF. The CDR3 coding sequence is TGTGCCAGCAAAGGGGGCGCGAGCCACGAGCAGTACTTC.